This T cell receptor (beta chain) was sequenced during a study of response to subunit inactivated influenza vaccine. MiXCR was run by TCRdb on the RT-PCR reads, yielding one entry per CDR3 protein. The table lists over 650,000 distinct CDR3 sequences, around 18% of them singletons, with around 9.9% in the top ten. The CDR3 loop spans 16 amino acids. Looked up from germline, CDR1 is SGHTA and CDR2 is FQGNSA. J lost 5 bases, V lost 1 base, and 9 bases had no gene match. The chain joins TRBV7-2 to TRBJ2-5; 8 nucleotides align to TRBD2. Source: PBMCs from blood, taken 4 to 6 days after vaccination. This sequence originates from a man aged 50-59 years who received an inactivated influenza vaccine. CDR3: CASSLVLGSGDETQYF. The CDR3 DNA sequence: TGTGCCAGCAGCTTAGTATTGGGTAGCGGGGACGAGACCCAGTACTTC.